This is a list of T cell receptor beta chains from one sample in a study of blood T cell repertoires in COVID-19. TCRdb's copy holds only in-frame clones and misses some; the assay was immunoSEQ multiplex PCR. Here the sample spans 200,000 to 250,000 clones, around 80% being singletons. Sequencing used peripheral blood. Receptors were obtained from a middle-aged woman with acute or convalescent COVID-19. Both conserved end residues are part of each CDR3. The D gene is left open where the match is weak. Rows give clone size only sometimes, using once, few, many, or a class for an expanded clone.

v_call: TRBV5-5; j_call: TRBJ1-1; cdr3_length: 14; d_call: .; clone_size: .; cdr3_nt: TGTGCCAGCAGCTTCGGGGGGGTGAACACTGAAGCTTTCTTT; cdr3_aa: CASSFGGVNTEAFF
v_call: TRBV2; j_call: TRBJ2-7; cdr3_length: 14; d_call: .; clone_size: .; cdr3_nt: TGTGCCAGCAGCCCCGGGTTATCCTCCTACGAGCAGTACTTC; cdr3_aa: CASSPGLSSYEQYF
v_call: TRBV7-9; j_call: TRBJ2-5; cdr3_length: 15; d_call: .; clone_size: .; cdr3_nt: TGTGCCAGCAGCTTAGAAACAGGGTTACAAGAGACCCAGTACTTC; cdr3_aa: CASSLETGLQETQYF
v_call: TRBV9; j_call: TRBJ2-5; cdr3_length: 16; d_call: TRBD2; clone_size: few; cdr3_nt: TGTGCCAGCAGCCCGGGGACTAGCGGGAGTCTGGAGACCCAGTACTTC; cdr3_aa: CASSPGTSGSLETQYF
v_call: TRBV7-2; j_call: TRBJ2-7; cdr3_length: 15; d_call: .; clone_size: few; cdr3_nt: TGTGCCAGCAGCTTAAACACCGGGACACTATACGAGCAGTACTTC; cdr3_aa: CASSLNTGTLYEQYF
v_call: TRBV30; j_call: TRBJ2-3; cdr3_length: 14; d_call: TRBD1; clone_size: once; cdr3_nt: TGTGCCTGGAGTCAGGACAGGAGCACAGATACGCAGTATTTT; cdr3_aa: CAWSQDRSTDTQYF
v_call: TRBV7-2; j_call: TRBJ1-6; cdr3_length: 16; d_call: .; clone_size: .; cdr3_nt: TGTGCCAGCAGCCCAGGGAATCGGCTTTCTAATTCACCCCTCCACTTT; cdr3_aa: CASSPGNRLSNSPLHF
v_call: TRBV19; j_call: TRBJ1-3; cdr3_length: 14; d_call: .; clone_size: .; cdr3_nt: TGTGCCAGTATTGAGGCCCTTACGGGACAAGCCATATATTTT; cdr3_aa: CASIEALTGQAIYF
v_call: TRBV10-1; j_call: TRBJ2-1; cdr3_length: 20; d_call: TRBD2; clone_size: .; cdr3_nt: TGCGCCAGCAGTGATGGGGCTAAGCGGGAGGGCCTCTTGCACTACAATGAGCAGTTCTTC; cdr3_aa: CASSDGAKREGLLHYNEQFF
v_call: TRBV11-2; j_call: TRBJ1-2; cdr3_length: 13; d_call: .; clone_size: once; cdr3_nt: TGTGCCAGCAGCTTACCTCGAGGGAATGGCTACACCTTC; cdr3_aa: CASSLPRGNGYTF